This record concerns one T cell receptor beta chain sequence. Its antigen is unknown. These data originate in a study of T and B cells in COVID-19 patients. Study-level findings and limits: In COVID-19 patients, T cell receptor beta variable and joining gene use was reportedly strongly skewed. There were approximately 2,500 TCR clusters exclusive to the recovered cohort, approximately 34 with low generation probability.

Blood genomic DNA input for TRB amplification was roughly 250-500 ng. V was pared by 4 bases and J by 0 bases, with 10 bases between. CDR1 is LNHDA, CDR2 SQIVND, per germline (reference sequence). The CDR3 runs 14 residues. BIOMED2 TRB-A/B primer pools were used in multiplex TRB PCR. TCRdb called the multiplex PCR reads again in MiXCR, with one record for every CDR3 protein. The data show 15,000 or so distinct CDR3 sequences, over 25% seen once. The TCR comes from a human donor who had recovered from COVID-19. Material: blood. The J gene is TRBJ2-7, the V gene TRBV19; a weak D match, TRBD2 (5 bases). The CDR3 DNA is TGTGCCAGTAGTACCACCGGGAACTCCTACGAGCAGTACTTC. It yields the protein CASSTTGNSYEQYF. The whole variable domain, remainder taken from reference TRBV19 and TRBJ2-7, is DGGITQSPKYLFRKEGQNVTLSCEQNLNHDAMYWYRQDPGQGLRLIYYSQIVNDFQKGDIAEGYSVSREKKESFPLTVTSAQKNPTAFYLCASSTTGNSYEQYFGPGTRLTVT.